This TCR beta chain was observed in a study of vaccination effects on CD4 cells after COVID-19. Study information: BNT162b2 vaccine or mRNA-1273 vaccine was given to participants in two doses.

Repertoires were generated with immunoSEQ multiplex PCR, while TCRdb's copy carries only in-frame clones and drops some. The table has about 79,000 clones, 70% to 75% seen once. A word on this clone: The antigen is undetermined.

From germline, CDR1 is SGHRS and CDR2 YFSETQ. Germline trimming cut 5 bases from V and 0 bases from J; bases unmatched to any gene: 9. The CDR3 length is 16 residues. Before any sequencing was done, the ViraFEST assay used viral peptide pools to expand antigen-specific CD4+ T cells. It was after around eleven days of culture that CD4+ T cells were isolated. Culturing of 2 million to 2.5 million PBMC per well took place with around 9.4 IU/ml IL-2 and around 10 ug/ml peptides. The material sequenced was CD4+ T cells from PBMCs cultured with HCoV-229E spike peptides, taken before COVID-19 vaccination. This chain links TRBV5-1 with TRBJ2-3; 7 bases line up with TRBD1. The sequence derives from a human donor who received a COVID-19 vaccine. As DNA, the CDR3 is TGCGCCAGCAGATATTACAGGGGACAAAGCACAGATACGCAGTATTTT. This gives the protein CASRYYRGQSTDTQYF.